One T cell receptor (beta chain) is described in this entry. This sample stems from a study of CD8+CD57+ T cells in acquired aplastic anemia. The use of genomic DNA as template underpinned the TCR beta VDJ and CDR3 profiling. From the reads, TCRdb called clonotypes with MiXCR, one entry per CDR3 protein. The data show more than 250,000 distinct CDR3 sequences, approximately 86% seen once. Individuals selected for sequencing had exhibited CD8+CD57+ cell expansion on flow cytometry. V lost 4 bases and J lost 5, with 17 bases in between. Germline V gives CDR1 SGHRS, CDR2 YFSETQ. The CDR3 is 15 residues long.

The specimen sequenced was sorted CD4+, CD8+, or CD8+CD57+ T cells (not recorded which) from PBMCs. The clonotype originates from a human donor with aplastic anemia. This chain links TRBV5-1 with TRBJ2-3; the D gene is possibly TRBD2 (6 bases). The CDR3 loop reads CASSVGSNGIDTQYF. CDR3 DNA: TGCGCCAGCAGCGTCGGGAGTAACGGAATAGATACGCAGTATTTT.